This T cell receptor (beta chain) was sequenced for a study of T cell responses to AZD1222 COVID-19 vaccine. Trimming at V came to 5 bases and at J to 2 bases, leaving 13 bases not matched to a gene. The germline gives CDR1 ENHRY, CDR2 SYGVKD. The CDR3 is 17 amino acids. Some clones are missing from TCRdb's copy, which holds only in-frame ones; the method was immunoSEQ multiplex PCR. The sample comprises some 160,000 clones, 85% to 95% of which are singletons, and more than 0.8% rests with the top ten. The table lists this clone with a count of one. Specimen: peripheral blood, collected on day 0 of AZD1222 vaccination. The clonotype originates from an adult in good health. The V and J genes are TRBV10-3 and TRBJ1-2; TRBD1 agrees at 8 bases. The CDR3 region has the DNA TGTGCCATCAGTCAAAATCAGGGGGCAGTAAGGAACTATGGCTACACCTTC. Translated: CAISQNQGAVRNYGYTF.